The entry below describes one TCR beta chain. Its recognized antigen is unknown. Within one base of it there is no much larger clone, and no base qualities were kept. For sequencing of the TCRbeta CDR3 region, genomic DNA was extracted from the sorted cells. The immunoSEQ Assay was used for sequencing of TCRbeta CDR3 regions. Not all clones reach the TCRdb copy of this immuneACCESS table, which keeps in-frame sequences only. Checked studies attribute under half of the gap to unresolved V genes and leave the rest unexplained. This sample gives 20,000 or so clones in total; about 79% of them show up just once. Together, the top ten hold around 30% of the sample. This sample was taken from a study of OX40 agonist ivuxolimab in advanced cancers. Context from the whole study: The costimulatory receptor OX40 (CD134) was targeted by ivuxolimab, a fully human IgG2 agonistic monoclonal antibody. Intravenous ivuxolimab was administered to patients every 2 weeks at six dose levels: 0.01, 0.1, 0.3, 1.5, 3 and 10 mg/kg. Of the approximately 50 dose-escalation patients, hepatocellular carcinoma was present in about 19, melanoma in around 15, renal cell carcinoma in 9 and head and neck cancer in 9. The dose-escalation cohort was over 70% male with a mean age of about 54 years, ranging from roughly 20 to 80. Patients were allowed to have had prior anti-PD-1, anti-PD-L1 or anti-CTLA-4 therapy, and roughly two fifths of the dose-escalation patients had been treated with checkpoint inhibitors. Three dose-escalation patients achieved partial responses, one with hepatocellular carcinoma and two with cutaneous melanoma. The point of sequencing TCRbeta in the periphery was to test whether ivuxolimab changed TCR sequence diversity and drove clonal T-cell expansion. The paper reports the monotherapy dose-escalation portion (N of about 56 patients) of the phase I ivuxolimab trial.

The research as a whole found: Low levels of normalized T-cell clonal expansion were also shown by some nonresponding patients. In the 0.1-3.0 mg/kg groups, partial responders were among the patients with the lowest normalized peripheral clonal expansion, particularly in CD8+ T cells. Antigen specificity was not determined for the clonally expanded peripheral T cells. At doses of 0.1 to 3.0 mg/kg, clonal expansion of both CD4+ and CD8+ blood T cells was observed from baseline to week 6. After ivuxolimab, CD8+ T cells had more expanded clones than CD4+ T cells on average.

Looking up the germline V gene yields CDR1 KGHSH and CDR2 LQKENI. The CDR3 numbers 14 residues from cysteine through phenylalanine. Only the CDR3 DNA stays, 42 bases, in frame from base 1. The germline ends are 10 bases apart after V is trimmed by 3 bases and J by 1 base. The trial excluded patients who had a history of autoimmune disease or who were on systemic immunosuppression. Peripheral blood for TCR sequencing was collected from all dose cohorts at baseline, on cycle 4 day 1, and on cycle 7 day 1. The samples were taken from a phase I, first-in-human, multicenter, open-label dose-escalation trial of ivuxolimab. Adults with locally advanced or metastatic melanoma, renal cell, hepatocellular, or head and neck squamous cell carcinoma were enrolled in the trial. Before TCR sequencing, CD4+ T cells and CD8+ T cells were sorted from peripheral blood as separate populations.

Sequencing used CD4+ or CD8+ T cells sorted from blood, obtained in a trial of the OX40 agonist ivuxolimab. The chain links TRBV18 with TRBJ2-7; tentative D gene TRBD1, with 6 bases matching. The sequence was collected from an adult with an advanced solid tumor such as melanoma, head and neck, liver or kidney cancer. CDR3 region: CASSPLTGSYEQYF. The nucleotide sequence reads TGTGCCAGCTCACCGTTAACAGGGTCCTACGAGCAGTACTTC.